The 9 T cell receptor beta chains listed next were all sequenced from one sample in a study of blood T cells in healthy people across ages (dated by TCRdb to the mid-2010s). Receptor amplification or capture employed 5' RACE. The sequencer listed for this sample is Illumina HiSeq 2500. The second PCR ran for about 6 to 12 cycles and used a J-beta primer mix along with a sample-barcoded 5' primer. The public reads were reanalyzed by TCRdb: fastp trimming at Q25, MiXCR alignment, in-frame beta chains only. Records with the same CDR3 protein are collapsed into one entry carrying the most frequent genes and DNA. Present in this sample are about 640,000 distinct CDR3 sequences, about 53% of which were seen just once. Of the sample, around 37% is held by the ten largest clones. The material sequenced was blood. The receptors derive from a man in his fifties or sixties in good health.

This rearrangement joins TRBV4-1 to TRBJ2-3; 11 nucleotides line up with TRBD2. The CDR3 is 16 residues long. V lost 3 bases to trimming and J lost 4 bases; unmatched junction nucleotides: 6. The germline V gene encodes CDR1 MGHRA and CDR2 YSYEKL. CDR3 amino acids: CASSQENSGGADTQYF. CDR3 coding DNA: TGCGCCAGCAGCCAGGAAAATAGCGGGGGGGCAGATACGCAGTATTTT.

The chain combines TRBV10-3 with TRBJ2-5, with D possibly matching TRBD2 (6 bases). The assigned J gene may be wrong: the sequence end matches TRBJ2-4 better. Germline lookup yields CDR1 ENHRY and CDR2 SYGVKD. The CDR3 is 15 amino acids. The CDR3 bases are TGTGCCATCAGTGATCCCCCCGGGACTCAAAACATTCAGTACTTC. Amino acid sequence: CAISDPPGTQNIQYF.

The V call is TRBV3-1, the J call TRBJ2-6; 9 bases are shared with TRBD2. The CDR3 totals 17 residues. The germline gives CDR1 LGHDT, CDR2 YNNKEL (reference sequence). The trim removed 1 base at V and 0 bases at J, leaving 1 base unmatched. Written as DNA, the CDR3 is TGTGCCAGCAGCCAAGCGCGGGGGGGCTCTGGGGCCAACGTCCTGACTTTC. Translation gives CASSQARGGSGANVLTF.

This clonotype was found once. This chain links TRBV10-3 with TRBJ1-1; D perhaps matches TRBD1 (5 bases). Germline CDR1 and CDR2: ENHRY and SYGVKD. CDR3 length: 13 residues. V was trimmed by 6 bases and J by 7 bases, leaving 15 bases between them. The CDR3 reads CAIRAGTDFEAFF. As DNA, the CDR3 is TGTGCCATCAGGGCCGGGACGGATTTTGAAGCTTTCTTT.

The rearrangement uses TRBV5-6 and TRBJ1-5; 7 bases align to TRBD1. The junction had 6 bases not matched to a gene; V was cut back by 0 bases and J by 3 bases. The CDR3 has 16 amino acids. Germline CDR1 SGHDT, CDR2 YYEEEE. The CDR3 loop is CASSLAGGLFNQPQHF. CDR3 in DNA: TGTGCCAGCAGCTTGGCAGGGGGTCTTTTCAATCAGCCCCAGCATTTT.

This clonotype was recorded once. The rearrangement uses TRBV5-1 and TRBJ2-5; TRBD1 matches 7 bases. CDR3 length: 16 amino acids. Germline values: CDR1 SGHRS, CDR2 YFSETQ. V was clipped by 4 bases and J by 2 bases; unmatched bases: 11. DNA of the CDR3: TGCGCCAGCAGCCGGAACCAGGGACAGCTTCAAGAGACCCAGTACTTC. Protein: CASSRNQGQLQETQYF.

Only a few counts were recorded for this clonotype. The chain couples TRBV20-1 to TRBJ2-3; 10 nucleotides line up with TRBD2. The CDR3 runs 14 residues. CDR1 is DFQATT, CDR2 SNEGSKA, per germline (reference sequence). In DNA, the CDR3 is TGCAGCGTAGCGGGGGGACTGAGCACAGATACGCAGTATTTT. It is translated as CSVAGGLSTDTQYF.

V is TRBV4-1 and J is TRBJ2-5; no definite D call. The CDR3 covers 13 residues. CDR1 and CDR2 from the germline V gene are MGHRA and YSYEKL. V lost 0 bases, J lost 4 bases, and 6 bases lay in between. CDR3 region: CASSQDHAETQYF. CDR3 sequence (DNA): TGCGCCAGCAGCCAAGATCACGCAGAGACCCAGTACTTC.

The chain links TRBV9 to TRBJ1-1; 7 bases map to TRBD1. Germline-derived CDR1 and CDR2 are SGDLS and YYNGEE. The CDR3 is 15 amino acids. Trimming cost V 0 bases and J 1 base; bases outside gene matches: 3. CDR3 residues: CASSVEQGGNTEAFF. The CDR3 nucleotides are TGTGCCAGCAGCGTAGAGCAGGGGGGGAACACTGAAGCTTTCTTT.